These 25 T cell receptor beta chains were all obtained from the same sample, sequenced in a study of blood T cell repertoires in COVID-19. Sequencing was performed with immunoSEQ multiplex PCR; in TCRdb, only in-frame clones are kept and a portion is missing. The sample yields some 110,000 clones, roughly 79% seen once. Sequenced sample: peripheral blood. The receptors here all came from a woman in her 70s with acute or convalescent COVID-19.

The chain uses TRBV4-2 and TRBJ2-2; D is uncertain. Germline lookup yields CDR1 LGHNA and CDR2 YNFKEQ. Trimming stripped 1 base from V and 7 bases from J, with 10 bases between. The CDR3 totals 14 residues. The CDR3 sequence is CASSQGARLGELFF. CDR3 nucleotide sequence: TGTGCCAGCAGCCAAGGTGCCAGACTCGGGGAGCTGTTTTTT.

Remarks on this clone: The junction does not match germline at one end; this may be a read error. The chain uses TRBV29-1 and TRBJ2-1; 7 bases are a match to TRBD1. This CDR3 has 11 amino acids. Per the germline V gene, CDR1 is SQVTM and CDR2 is ANQGSEA. In nucleotides, the CDR3 is TGCAGCGCGTACAGGGGAACAGAGCGGTTCTTC. As protein: CSAYRGTERFF.

In its sample, this clone was seen once. The chain is built from TRBV5-6 and TRBJ1-2; unclear D gene. From germline, CDR1 is SGHDT and CDR2 YYEEEE. The CDR3 has 16 residues. V dropped 4 bases and J dropped 4 bases, with 20 bases sitting between them. The CDR3 nucleotides are TGTGCCAGCAGCGGAAGTGTGAGGGTGGGGTCCTATGGCTACACCTTC. It codes for CASSGSVRVGSYGYTF.

The rearrangement links TRBV9 to TRBJ1-1; tentative D call: TRBD1 (6 bases). With 3 bases removed from V and 4 bases from J, the gap between germline ends came to 13 bases. Germline assignment: CDR1 SGDLS and CDR2 YYNGEE. The CDR3 length is 14 residues. The CDR3: CASSEGGMGTEAFF. In DNA form, the CDR3 reads TGTGCCAGCAGCGAAGGGGGAATGGGCACTGAAGCTTTCTTT.

CDR3 nucleotides: TGTGCCAGCAGCTTAGCCATCGTCGGGAGGGGTGACAATGAGCAGTTCTTC. This translates into CASSLAIVGRGDNEQFF. The V gene is TRBV11-3, the J gene TRBJ2-1, with 8 bases lining up with TRBD2. The junction had 10 bases not matched to a gene; V was cut back by 1 base and J by 5 bases. Germline V gene lookup returns CDR1 SGHNT and CDR2 YENEEA. The length of the CDR3 is 17 residues.

This clone has just one count. V and J are TRBV6-5 and TRBJ2-7; TRBD2 is a possible D gene (5 bases). CDR3 length: 12 residues. V lost 6 bases and J 6 bases, leaving 12 bases between the germline ends. Germline lookup yields CDR1 MNHEY and CDR2 SVGAGI. In DNA, the CDR3 is TGTGCCAGCAGGGACGGTGCGGGCGAGCAGTACTTC. As protein: CASRDGAGEQYF.

The V gene is TRBV10-1, the J gene TRBJ2-1, with 8 bases fitting TRBD1. Germline loops: CDR1 WNHNN, CDR2 SYGVQD (reference sequence). This CDR3 spans 13 amino acids. V lost 5 bases and J lost 7; bases outside the gene matches: 4. CDR3 residues: CASSQDRVNEQFF. CDR3 nucleotides: TGCGCCAGCAGTCAGGACAGGGTTAATGAGCAGTTCTTC.

The chain joins TRBV10-3 to TRBJ2-3; possible D gene TRBD1, 7 bases. This CDR3 is 14 amino acids long. V dropped 7 bases and J dropped 0 bases, with 11 bases sitting between them. Germline V gene sequence: CDR1 ENHRY, CDR2 SYGVKD. The CDR3 region has the DNA TGTGCCATCATGGAGGGGGCAAGCACAGATACGCAGTATTTT. It specifies CAIMEGASTDTQYF.

The chain recombines TRBV30 with TRBJ2-2, with 7 nucleotides matching TRBD2. This CDR3 is 16 amino acids long. Trimming cost V 0 bases and J 5 bases; bases outside gene matches: 9. Germline CDR1 is GTSNPN and CDR2 is SVGIG (reference sequence). CDR3 coding DNA: TGTGCCTGGAGTGTAGGGGCGGGAGTCAGGACCGGGGAGCTGTTTTTT. It yields the protein CAWSVGAGVRTGELFF.

This chain uses TRBV7-9 with TRBJ1-1; 10 bases map to TRBD1. Trimming took 4 bases from V and 10 from J; bases not matched to a gene: 6. Germline V gene lookup returns CDR1 SEHNR and CDR2 FQNEAQ (reference sequence). The CDR3 length is 13 residues. The CDR3 loop is CASSSQTGGRAFF. CDR3 nucleotides: TGTGCCAGCAGCTCTCAGACAGGGGGCAGAGCTTTCTTT.

A remark on this clone: Within the sample, other DNA sequences also encode this same CDR3. The chain has TRBV7-9 and TRBJ2-7, with 10 bases that match TRBD1. Losses at the gene ends were 4 bases for V and 6 bases for J; bases not matched to a gene: 6. The CDR3 is made up of 14 amino acids. Germline V CDR1 and CDR2: SEHNR, FQNEAQ (reference sequence). The CDR3, as DNA: TGTGCCAGCAGCTCCACCGGGACAGGGGTCGAGCAGTACTTC. Protein product: CASSSTGTGVEQYF.

This clone was counted only a few times. The rearrangement links TRBV3-1 (or the pseudogene TRBV3-2) to TRBJ1-3; 7 bases are shared with TRBD1. The CDR3 extends over 17 amino acids. CDR1 and CDR2 (germline): LGHDT, YNNKEL (reference sequence). V was pared by 0 bases and J by 0 bases, with 5 bases of the junction left unmatched. The CDR3 spells CASSQDWGTASGNTIYF. The CDR3 nucleotides are TGTGCCAGCAGCCAAGATTGGGGGACAGCCTCTGGAAACACCATATATTTT.

The V gene is TRBV3-1 (or the pseudogene TRBV3-2), the J gene TRBJ2-7; 11 nucleotides line up with TRBD2. This CDR3 spans 15 amino acids. V dropped 4 bases and J dropped 5; count of bases not matched to a gene: 7. CDR1 and CDR2 (germline): LGHDT, YNNKEL (reference sequence). The CDR3 loop is CASSPRELAGDEQYF. The CDR3 nucleotides read TGTGCCAGCAGCCCCCGAGAACTAGCGGGAGACGAGCAGTACTTC.

The chain recombines TRBV12-5 with TRBJ2-7, with D maybe TRBD1 (7 bases). Trimming cost V 6 bases and J 1 base, with 13 bases left between them. CDR3 size: 14 residues. Germline lookup yields CDR1 LGHNT and CDR2 FRNRAP. The CDR3 is CASGPSGGSYEQYF. The CDR3 nucleotides are TGTGCTAGTGGACCCTCAGGGGGGTCCTACGAGCAGTACTTC. Combining the CDR3 with reference TRBV12-5 and TRBJ2-7 gives the whole variable domain DARVTQTPRHKVTEMGQEVTMRCQPILGHNTVFWYRQTMMQGLELLAYFRNRAPLDDSGMPKDRFSAEMPDATLATLKIQPSEPRDSAVYFCASGPSGGSYEQYFGPGTRLTVT.

The chain couples TRBV7-2 to TRBJ2-1; TRBD2 matches at 9 bases. Trimming removed 1 base from V and 9 bases from J; junction bases left unmatched: 7. From germline, CDR1 is SGHTA and CDR2 FQGNSA. The CDR3 runs to 15 residues. The CDR3 loop is CASSLVGGGAGEQFF. In DNA, the CDR3 is TGTGCCAGCAGCTTAGTGGGCGGGGGGGCTGGTGAGCAGTTCTTC.

The CDR3 sequence: CASSPGTSGRSPYEQYF. CDR3 nucleotide sequence: TGTGCCAGCAGCCCCGGGACTAGCGGGAGGTCCCCATACGAGCAGTACTTC. The chain recombines TRBV5-8 with TRBJ2-7; TRBD2 agrees at 15 bases. Germline lookup yields CDR1 SGHTS and CDR2 YDEGEE. The CDR3 extends over 17 amino acids. The V segment lost 4 bases and the J segment 4 bases; nucleotides outside the gene matches: 9.

V gene TRBV9 combines with J gene TRBJ2-3; 8 nucleotides agree with TRBD2. The CDR3 contains 15 residues. In germline, CDR1 is SGDLS, CDR2 YYNGEE. Trimming at V came to 3 bases and at J to 0 bases, leaving 3 bases not matched to a gene. CDR3 coding DNA: TGTGCCAGCAGCGGGACTAGCCGTAGCACAGATACGCAGTATTTT. Translating it yields CASSGTSRSTDTQYF.

This chain uses TRBV9 with TRBJ2-1; 7 nucleotides line up with TRBD1. The germline V gene encodes CDR1 SGDLS and CDR2 YYNGEE. Germline trimming cut 0 bases from V and 8 bases from J; bases unmatched to any gene: 8. CDR3 length: 15 residues. The CDR3 coding sequence is TGTGCCAGCAGCGTAGCCACAGGGGCATACCATGAGCAGTTCTTC. As protein: CASSVATGAYHEQFF. The full variable domain, completed using reference TRBV9 and TRBJ2-1, is DSGVTQTPKHLITATGQRVTLRCSPRSGDLSVYWYQQSLDQGLQFLIQYYNGEERAKGNILERFSAQQFPDLHSELNLSSLELGDSALYFCASSVATGAYHEQFFGPGTRLTVL.

The chain uses TRBV18 and TRBJ2-2; 12 nucleotides align to TRBD2. CDR3 length: 17 amino acids. V was pared by 1 base and J by 1 base, with 1 base of the junction left unmatched. CDR1 and CDR2 (germline): KGHSH, LQKENI. The CDR3 spells CASSPRTSGVNTGELFF. The CDR3 DNA reads TGTGCCAGCTCACCACGGACTAGCGGGGTGAACACCGGGGAGCTGTTTTTT.

The chain combines TRBV14 with TRBJ1-1; D unclear. Trimming stripped 7 bases from V and 4 bases from J, with 13 bases between. CDR1 and CDR2 from the germline V gene are SGHDN and FVKESK. This CDR3 region has 13 residues. The CDR3 loop is CASNRISGTEAFF. The CDR3 DNA follows: TGTGCCAGCAACCGAATAAGCGGCACTGAAGCTTTCTTT.

The chain uses TRBV5-8 and TRBJ1-4, with D possibly TRBD1 on 5 matching bases. There are 16 residues in the CDR3. Trimming left V 4 bases short and J 8 bases short, with 21 bases between. Germline CDR1 SGHTS, CDR2 YDEGEE. The CDR3 DNA follows: TGTGCCAGCAGCCCCGTTTTCCCAGGGATTGGCGAAAAACTGTTTTTT. It codes for CASSPVFPGIGEKLFF. Filled out from reference TRBV5-8 and TRBJ1-4, the complete variable domain reads EAGVTQSPTHLIKTRGQQATLRCSPISGHTSVYWYQQALGLGLQFLLWYDEGEERNRGNFPPRFSGRQFPNYSSELNVNALELEDSALYLCASSPVFPGIGEKLFFGSGTQLSVL.

The chain combines TRBV27 with TRBJ2-5, with a weak D call TRBD1 (6 bases). V lost 6 bases, J lost 3 bases, and 14 bases lay in between. Germline V gene sequence: CDR1 MNHEY, CDR2 SMNVEV (reference sequence). The CDR3 spans 14 residues. CDR3 sequence (DNA): TGTGCCAGCAGGACCAACAGGGTTGAAGAGACCCAGTACTTC. Translated, it gives CASRTNRVEETQYF.

The rearrangement joins TRBV7-2 to TRBJ2-2; unclear D gene. The germline CDR1 and CDR2 sequences are SGHTA and FQGNSA. The CDR3 is made up of 16 amino acids. Trimming removed 5 bases at V and 0 bases at J, with 13 bases between. The CDR3 coding sequence is TGTGCCAGCAGCGAAAGACACCTCGCGAACACCGGGGAGCTGTTTTTT. It translates to CASSERHLANTGELFF.

V gene TRBV19 combines with J gene TRBJ1-6; a weak D match, TRBD1 (6 bases). V was trimmed by 5 bases and J by 10 bases, leaving 15 bases between them. Germline CDR1 LNHDA, CDR2 SQIVND (reference sequence). This CDR3 is 14 amino acids long. CDR3 DNA sequence: TGTGCCAGTAGTCAGCAACAGGGATCCTCACCCCTCCACTTT. Translation gives CASSQQQGSSPLHF. The complete variable domain, with remaining parts taken from reference TRBV19 and TRBJ1-6, reads DGGITQSPKYLFRKEGQNVTLSCEQNLNHDAMYWYRQDPGQGLRLIYYSQIVNDFQKGDIAEGYSVSREKKESFPLTVTSAQKNPTAFYLCASSQQQGSSPLHFGNGTRLTVT.

The chain uses TRBV6-5 and TRBJ1-5, with D hard to call. CDR3 length: 14 residues. The germline V gene has CDR1 MNHEY and CDR2 SVGAGI. V lost 7 bases to trimming and J lost 6 bases, with 16 bases between them. CDR3 amino acids: CASMPGTQRQPQHF. For the CDR3, the DNA is TGTGCCAGCATGCCGGGAACCCAGCGTCAGCCCCAGCATTTT.